This T cell receptor beta chain was identified during a study of cytomegalovirus exposure and HLA in healthy donors. Only one count was recorded for this clone. Its cognate antigen is unknown. PCR primers comprised 60 Vbeta and 13 Jbeta primers. The table came from immunoSEQ multiplex PCR; TCRdb's copy has only in-frame clones and leaves some out. The sample includes 95,000 to 150,000 clones, around two thirds seen only once; the top ten take approximately 8.2%. Broader study findings: A later analysis showed HLA-associated TCR beta chains outstripping equally common others in clonal expansion. Cytomegalovirus-associated status was assigned to some 160 TCR beta chains.

The trim removed 8 bases at V and 8 bases at J, leaving 8 bases unmatched. CDR3 length equals 13 residues. Germline V CDR1 and CDR2: KGHSH, LQKENI. Input material: PBMCs. This TCR came from a middle-aged woman in good health and CMV-seropositive. The chain links TRBV18 to TRBJ1-4, with 7 bases that match TRBD1. For the CDR3, the DNA is TGTGCCAGCAAAAACAGGGGTGAGGAAAAACTGTTTTTT. Protein: CASKNRGEEKLFF.